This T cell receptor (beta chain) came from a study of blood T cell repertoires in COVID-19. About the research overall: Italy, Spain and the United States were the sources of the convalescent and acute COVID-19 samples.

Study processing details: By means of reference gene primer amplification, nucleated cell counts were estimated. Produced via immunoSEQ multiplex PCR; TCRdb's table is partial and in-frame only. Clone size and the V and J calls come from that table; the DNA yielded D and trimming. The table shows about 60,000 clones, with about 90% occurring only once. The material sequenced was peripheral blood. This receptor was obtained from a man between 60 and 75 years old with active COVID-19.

The CDR3 sequence is CASSSLGGGVNIQYF. The CDR3 nucleotides are TGTGCCAGCAGCTCCCTCGGGGGAGGGGTTAACATTCAGTACTTC. V usage is TRBV7-3 and J usage is TRBJ2-4, with 7 bases identical to TRBD2. Per the germline V gene, CDR1 is SGHTA and CDR2 is FQGTGA. The trim removed 4 bases at V and 7 bases at J, leaving 10 bases unmatched. The CDR3 runs 15 residues.